This entry describes one T cell receptor (beta chain). The record originates from a study of cytomegalovirus exposure and HLA in healthy donors. The overall study: Earlier sequencing of some 180 million T cells yielded around 120 million unique TCR beta sequences.

60 Vbeta and 13 Jbeta primers were used in PCR. The data were produced by immunoSEQ multiplex PCR, yet TCRdb's version contains in-frame clones alone and is incomplete. The repertoire includes some 190,000 clones, roughly 84% of them detected once, and approximately 1.3% sits in the top ten. The receptor was isolated from a boy between 2 and 10 years old in good health and CMV-seronegative. The sample was PBMCs.

The CDR3 nucleotides read TGTGCCAGCAGCTTGGACTGGGATGAGCAGTTCTTC. Its translation: CASSLDWDEQFF. This chain connects TRBV7-9 to TRBJ2-1; TRBD2 might be the D (5 bases). V lost 3 bases and J lost 8, with 8 bases in between. Germline CDR1 reads SEHNR; CDR2 reads FQNEAQ (reference sequence). This CDR3 region has 12 residues.